One and the same sample provided the 9 T cell receptor beta chains below, sequenced in a study of T cells in Graves' hyperthyroidism and ophthalmopathy. RNA transcripts were the template for amplifying TCR beta CDR3 regions. HTBI primers were the set used in a first-round RT-PCR of the TCR CDR3. One entry per CDR3 protein, called by TCRdb with MiXCR from the multiplex PCR reads. The repertoire holds around 300,000 distinct CDR3 sequences, with roughly 22% as singletons. Sequenced: blood. Receptors were obtained from a man aged 25 to 45 with Graves' ophthalmopathy.

Note on this clonotype: A much larger clonotype is one base distant, so this may be a read error. The CDR3 nucleotides read TGCGCCAGCAGCCTAGGACAGGGGGCGACGGATGAGCAGTTCTTC. Translation: CASSLGQGATDEQFF. This sequence joins TRBV5-1 and TRBJ2-1; 11 nucleotides line up with TRBD1. The CDR3 sequence is 15 residues long. Germline-derived CDR1 and CDR2 are SGHRS and YFSETQ. V dropped 4 bases and J dropped 8; count of bases not matched to a gene: 8.

The V gene is TRBV6-1, the J gene TRBJ2-1, with 8 nucleotides matching TRBD2. Germline V gene data show CDR1 as MNHNS and CDR2 as SASEGT. Germline trimming cut 9 bases from V and 4 bases from J; bases unmatched to any gene: 8. The CDR3 has 14 residues. The DNA for the CDR3 is TGTGCCAGTAGGGGACTAGGTAGTTACAATGAGCAGTTCTTC. This encodes CASRGLGSYNEQFF.

This clonotype was observed a handful of times. This chain connects TRBV5-1 to TRBJ2-7, with 8 bases aligning to TRBD2. V shed 0 bases, J shed 0 bases, and the junction held 5 bases outside the gene matches. This CDR3 region has 16 residues. The germline V gene encodes CDR1 SGHRS and CDR2 YFSETQ. In nucleotides, the CDR3 is TGCGCCAGCAGCTTGGCCCCCAGCGGGAGCTCCTACGAGCAGTACTTC. Protein sequence: CASSLAPSGSSYEQYF.

This clonotype has more than one count but fewer than ten. The CDR3: CASSPTLLAGGPYEQYF. Written as DNA, the CDR3 is TGCGCCAGCAGCCCGACGCTACTAGCGGGAGGGCCCTACGAGCAGTACTTC. V gene TRBV5-1 combines with J gene TRBJ2-7; 13 bases are shared with TRBD2. CDR3 length: 17 residues. J lost 2 bases, V lost 4 bases, and 9 bases had no gene match. Per germline, CDR1 SGHRS and CDR2 YFSETQ.

This clonotype occurred many times. The chain recombines TRBV6-1 with TRBJ2-7, with D maybe TRBD2 (6 bases). Germline V gene sequence: CDR1 MNHNS, CDR2 SASEGT. The V and J ends lost 7 bases and 6 bases respectively, with 16 bases between them. The CDR3 contains 13 residues. The CDR3 coding sequence is TGTGCCAGCAACCCAGGACTGGAGGGCGAGCAGTACTTC. Translated, it gives CASNPGLEGEQYF.

This clonotype was counted a few times. The J gene is TRBJ1-6, the V gene TRBV28, with 9 bases that match TRBD1. V trimming: 3 bases; J trimming: 0 bases; junction bases outside the gene matches: 12. This CDR3 has 20 residues. CDR1 is MDHEN and CDR2 is SYDVKM in the germline V gene. The CDR3 DNA follows: TGTGCCAGCAGTTTCTCCCCGGGACAGGGTGATAGCTCCTATAATTCACCCCTCCACTTT. It specifies CASSFSPGQGDSSYNSPLHF.

A few counts support this clonotype. The chain couples TRBV7-8 to TRBJ2-3; TRBD1 or TRBD2 may be the D gene (5 bases each). The V end lost 2 bases, the J end lost 2 bases, and 11 bases lay between the germline ends. The length of the CDR3 is 15 residues. CDR1 is SGHVS and CDR2 is FQNEAQ in the germline V gene. This chain's CDR3 is CASSLRDGHTDTQYF. In DNA form, the CDR3 reads TGTGCCAGCAGCTTAAGGGACGGTCACACAGATACGCAGTATTTT.

This clonotype was observed a handful of times. At one of its ends the junction is not consistent with the germline gene, which may arise from a read error. CDR3 nucleotides: TGTGCTAGCAGCTTAGAAGTTGGCAGCTACAATGAGCAGTTCTTC. It encodes CASSLEVGSYNEQFF. This chain links TRBV7-7 with TRBJ2-1; D gene ambiguous. The CDR3 runs to 15 residues. CDR1 is SSHAT, CDR2 FNYEAQ, per germline (reference sequence).

This clonotype was seen ten or more times. This chain links TRBV6-1 with TRBJ1-1; TRBD1 matches 8 bases. CDR3 length: 16 amino acids. V lost 4 bases and J lost 0; bases outside the gene matches: 7. Germline CDR1 is MNHNS and CDR2 is SASEGT. The CDR3: CASSGPTGAMNTEAFF. The CDR3 DNA sequence: TGTGCCAGCAGTGGGCCGACAGGGGCGATGAACACTGAAGCTTTCTTT.